One sample yielded the 10 T cell receptor beta chains listed below, sequenced in a study of T cell responses to AZD1222 COVID-19 vaccine. Sequenced by immunoSEQ multiplex PCR; TCRdb stores in-frame clones only, minus some. This table holds 150,000 to 200,000 clones, about 91% found once. This specimen consisted of peripheral blood, obtained 28 days after the second AZD1222 dose. Receptors were obtained from an adult who received the AZD1222 COVID-19 vaccine.

The rearrangement joins TRBV18 to TRBJ2-3, with D maybe TRBD2 (5 bases). CDR3 length: 16 amino acids. Trimming shortened V by 6 bases and J by 0 bases, and 16 bases separated the two germline ends. Germline loops: CDR1 KGHSH, CDR2 LQKENI. CDR3 protein: CASSTISGTSTDTQYF. The CDR3 DNA follows: TGTGCCAGCTCGACTATATCGGGAACTAGCACAGATACGCAGTATTTT.

The chain couples TRBV3-1 (or the pseudogene TRBV3-2) to TRBJ1-1; no firm D call. CDR1 and CDR2 (germline): LGHDT, YNNKEL (reference sequence). There are 18 residues in the CDR3. V was cut by 0 bases and J by 3 bases, with 20 bases left in between. The CDR3 nucleotides are TGTGCCAGCAGCCAAGATTCCCCAACGAGCAGTTTCGACACTGAAGCTTTCTTT. This encodes CASSQDSPTSSFDTEAFF.

Only a few counts were recorded for this clone. The chain links TRBV7-9 to TRBJ2-1, with D perhaps TRBD1 (6 bases). The CDR3 totals 14 residues. V shed 5 bases and J shed 2 bases, with 10 bases lying between them. From germline, CDR1 is SEHNR and CDR2 FQNEAQ (reference sequence). The CDR3 protein is CASSPQGPYNEQFF. DNA of the CDR3: TGTGCCAGCAGCCCACAGGGCCCCTACAATGAGCAGTTCTTC.

The CDR3 sequence is CASSLVRQGSYEQYF. CDR3 sequence (DNA): TGTGCCAGCAGCTTGGTCCGGCAGGGTAGTTACGAGCAGTACTTC. This chain joins TRBV5-4 and TRBJ2-7; D is perhaps TRBD1 (5 bases). This CDR3 region has 15 residues. With 0 bases removed from V and 4 bases from J, the gap between germline ends came to 14 bases. CDR1 is SGHNT, CDR2 YYREEE, per germline (reference sequence).

This chain uses TRBV5-5 with TRBJ1-4, with D perhaps matching TRBD1 (5 bases). The CDR3 covers 14 residues. The germline V gene has CDR1 SGHKS and CDR2 YYEKEE (reference sequence). Trimming took off 0 bases at V and 8 bases at J, with 11 bases between the two ends. The CDR3 region has the DNA TGTGCCAGCAGCTTGGTGATAAGGGGCGAAAAACTGTTTTTT. Protein sequence: CASSLVIRGEKLFF. Full variable domain (remainder filled in from reference TRBV5-5 and TRBJ1-4): DAGVTQSPTHLIKTRGQQVTLRCSPISGHKSVSWYQQVLGQGPQFIFQYYEKEERGRGNFPDRFSARQFPNYSSELNVNALLLGDSALYLCASSLVIRGEKLFFGSGTQLSVL.

The rearrangement uses TRBV6-6 and TRBJ1-1; D is ambiguous. Germline assignment: CDR1 MNHNY and CDR2 SVGAGI (reference sequence). The CDR3 runs 16 residues. Trimming removed 2 bases at V and 4 bases at J, with 17 bases between. In DNA, the CDR3 is TGTGCCAGCAGTTACCCAACAGTCCATCCGAGCACTGAAGCTTTCTTT. It specifies CASSYPTVHPSTEAFF.

V is TRBV3-1 (or the pseudogene TRBV3-2) and J is TRBJ1-6, with D uncertain. Germline V gene lookup returns CDR1 LGHDT and CDR2 YNNKEL (reference sequence). There are 14 residues in the CDR3. The ends were cut back, 2 bases at V and 9 bases at J, with 11 bases in the middle. CDR3 sequence (DNA): TGTGCCAGCAGCCAAAACCCCACAGCTTCACCCCTCCACTTT. Amino acids: CASSQNPTASPLHF.

This chain links TRBV7-2 with TRBJ2-7; tentative D call: TRBD2 (5 bases). The germline V gene encodes CDR1 SGHTA and CDR2 FQGNSA. The CDR3 sequence is 17 residues long. Deletions cut 2 bases from V and 2 bases from J, with 19 bases between. CDR3 nucleotides: TGTGCCAGCAGCTTAAATAGGGCCGGACTTCCTCCCTACGAGCAGTACTTC. Translating gives CASSLNRAGLPPYEQYF.

The V gene is TRBV7-2, the J gene TRBJ2-1, with 8 bases lining up with TRBD2. With 7 bases clipped from V and 2 bases from J, the junction kept 7 bases outside the gene matches. CDR1 and CDR2 from the germline V gene are SGHTA and FQGNSA. This CDR3 spans 15 amino acids. This CDR3 is CASTLRGLAYNEQFF. In DNA form, the CDR3 reads TGTGCCAGCACCCTAAGGGGACTAGCCTACAATGAGCAGTTCTTC.

This clone has only a few counts. The chain couples TRBV7-8 to TRBJ2-5, with TRBD2 identical over 9 bases. CDR1 SGHVS and CDR2 FQNEAQ come from the germline V gene. With 5 bases clipped from V and 5 bases from J, the junction kept 9 bases outside the gene matches. The CDR3 extends over 15 amino acids. CDR3 amino acids: CASSPAGGRRETQYF. Here the CDR3 DNA reads TGTGCCAGCAGCCCAGCGGGGGGTCGGAGGGAGACCCAGTACTTC. The full variable domain, its missing parts supplied by reference TRBV7-8 and TRBJ2-5, is GAGVSQSPRYKVAKRGQDVALRCDPISGHVSLFWYQQALGQGPEFLTYFQNEAQLDKSGLPSDRFFAERPEGSVSTLKIQRTQQEDSAVYLCASSPAGGRRETQYFGPGTRLLVL.